Shown below are 28 T cell receptor beta chains from a single sample sequenced in a study of blood T cells in healthy people across ages. PCR was performed a second time for about 7 to 12 cycles using a sample-barcoded 5' primer and a J-beta primer mix. From the 5' RACE reads, TCRdb called clonotypes with MiXCR, one entry per CDR3 protein. The sample lists around 780,000 distinct CDR3 sequences; approximately 24% were seen once. These same records also appear under a second study, on T cells of mothers and their children.

Sequencing used blood. The source is a boy under 18 in good health.

This clonotype showed up many times. This chain joins TRBV12-3 or TRBV12-4 and TRBJ2-3; 12 nucleotides line up with TRBD2. The CDR3 is 16 amino acids. Trimming took 4 bases from V and 1 from J; bases not matched to a gene: 3. CDR3 in DNA: TGTGCCAGCAGTTCTCGACTAGCGGGGGGCACAGATACGCAGTATTTT. Its translation: CASSSRLAGGTDTQYF.

The chain employs TRBV6-2 or TRBV6-3 and TRBJ1-2; TRBD1 matches at 8 bases. The CDR3 runs to 17 residues. Germline V gives CDR1 MNHEY, CDR2 SVGEGT. The V and J ends lost 4 bases and 0 bases, in that order; junction bases with no gene match: 10. The CDR3 nucleotides read TGTGCCAGCAGTTCCGGCGGACAGGGCCCGACTAACTATGGCTACACCTTC. Protein: CASSSGGQGPTNYGYTF.

The table lists this clonotype with a few counts. The chain couples TRBV12-3 or TRBV12-4 to TRBJ1-6; 9 bases agree with TRBD1. V dropped 6 bases and J dropped 9; count of bases not matched to a gene: 6. The CDR3 contains 14 residues. The CDR3: CASRSGTGSSPLHF. DNA of the CDR3: TGTGCCAGCAGGTCCGGGACAGGGAGTTCACCCCTCCACTTT.

The chain recombines TRBV10-3 with TRBJ2-4, with 9 nucleotides matching TRBD2. The CDR3 extends over 19 amino acids. CDR1 is ENHRY, CDR2 SYGVKD, per germline. Losses at the gene ends were 2 bases for V and 0 bases for J; bases not matched to a gene: 11. As DNA, the CDR3 is TGTGCCATCAGTGAGGAAGCGGGGGGCCCCGAGGTAGCCAAAAACATTCAGTACTTC. It encodes CAISEEAGGPEVAKNIQYF.

The chain links TRBV7-9 to TRBJ1-1, with D tentatively TRBD1 (6 bases). The germline V and J ends were trimmed by 5 bases and 3 bases, with 13 bases remaining between them. There are 14 residues in the CDR3. Germline CDR1 and CDR2: SEHNR and FQNEAQ (reference sequence). The CDR3 protein is CASSPDRTYTEAFF. DNA of the CDR3: TGTGCCAGCAGCCCCGACAGGACCTACACTGAAGCTTTCTTT.

In its sample, this clonotype was seen a few times. The rearrangement uses TRBV7-9 and TRBJ1-2; no firm D call. V lost 5 bases and J lost 6, with 7 bases in between. CDR1 is SEHNR, CDR2 FQNEAQ, per germline (reference sequence). The CDR3 runs to 11 residues. For the CDR3, the DNA is TGTGCCAGCAGCACATATGATGGCTACACCTTC. Translation: CASSTYDGYTF.

The CDR3 loop reads CASSERAASYEQYF. The CDR3 DNA is TGTGCCAGCAGTGAACGGGCAGCATCCTACGAGCAGTACTTC. The rearrangement joins TRBV2 to TRBJ2-5; the D is unclear. Judging by the DNA end, TRBJ2-7 fits better; the J call may be wrong. The V gene's germline CDR1 is SNHLY and CDR2 FYNNEI. The CDR3 totals 14 residues.

The rearrangement links TRBV7-8 to TRBJ1-1, with 8 bases identical to TRBD1. The V and J ends lost 5 bases and 6 bases, in that order; junction bases with no gene match: 17. The CDR3 is 17 amino acids. The germline CDR1 and CDR2 sequences are SGHVS and FQNEAQ. The CDR3 nucleotides are TGTGCCAGCAGCCCGACGAGGACAGGGCGTAGGGGGGCTGAAGCTTTCTTT. It is translated as CASSPTRTGRRGAEAFF.

This clonotype was detected a few times. The rearrangement uses TRBV5-1 and TRBJ2-5; TRBD1 matches at 7 bases. The J call is uncertain, as TRBJ2-1 better fits the DNA end. The CDR3 consists of 16 residues. Germline loops: CDR1 SGHRS, CDR2 YFSETQ. CDR3 in DNA: TGCGCCAGCAGCCCCGAACCGACAGGGCCACGCAATGAGCAGTTCTTC. The encoded protein is CASSPEPTGPRNEQFF.

This clonotype showed up just a few times. The V gene is TRBV28, the J gene TRBJ2-3, with 10 bases lining up with TRBD1. Trimming took 3 bases from V and 3 from J; bases not matched to a gene: 3. Germline CDR1 is MDHEN and CDR2 is SYDVKM. This CDR3 spans 15 amino acids. CDR3 region: CASSFRQGATDTQYF. CDR3 bases: TGTGCCAGCAGTTTCCGACAGGGGGCTACAGATACGCAGTATTTT.

On this clonotype: In this CDR3 the conserved last residue, phenylalanine or tryptophan, is missing, so a read error is likely. This rearrangement joins TRBV5-1 to TRBJ1-1; the D is unclear. Germline V gene lookup returns CDR1 SGHRS and CDR2 YFSETQ. The V gene lost 1 base and the J gene lost 1 base, with 8 bases spanning the gap. The CDR3 has 14 residues. In DNA form, the CDR3 reads TGCGCCAGCAGCTTGAGGAGACAGAACACTGAAGCTTTCCTT. Its translation is CASSLRRQNTEAFL.

Only a few counts were recorded for this clonotype. This chain connects TRBV7-7 to TRBJ2-5; TRBD1 might be the D (5 bases). Germline lookup yields CDR1 SSHAT and CDR2 FNYEAQ (reference sequence). Deletions cut 8 bases from V and 4 bases from J, with 20 bases between. The CDR3 length is 15 residues. Written as DNA, the CDR3 is TGTGCCAGCGGCCAGGGCACAACAGAGGTAGAGACCCAGTACTTC. This sequence encodes CASGQGTTEVETQYF.

The V call is TRBV4-1, the J call TRBJ1-1; 8 bases line up with TRBD1. Trimming took 4 bases from V and 0 from J; bases not matched to a gene: 7. CDR1 is MGHRA, CDR2 YSYEKL, per germline. This CDR3 comprises 16 residues. CDR3 region: CASSPDRGEMNTEAFF. DNA for the CDR3: TGCGCCAGCAGCCCCGACAGGGGAGAGATGAACACTGAAGCTTTCTTT.

The chain recombines TRBV3-1 with TRBJ1-1; D unclear. The CDR3 runs to 15 residues. In germline, CDR1 is LGHDT, CDR2 YNNKEL (reference sequence). The germline V and J ends were trimmed by 0 bases and 2 bases, with 10 bases remaining between them. The DNA of the CDR3 is TGTGCCAGCAGCCAAGAAGACAATTTAAACACTGAAGCTTTCTTT. This translates into CASSQEDNLNTEAFF.

This clonotype has just a few counts. The chain has TRBV11-2 and TRBJ2-1, with D maybe TRBD1 (5 bases). The ends were cut back, 5 bases at V and 9 bases at J, with 11 bases in the middle. This CDR3 has 12 amino acids. Germline CDR1 and CDR2: SGHAT and FQNNGV. The DNA for the CDR3 is TGTGCCAGCAGCACAACAGGAATTGAGCAGTTCTTC. Protein: CASSTTGIEQFF.

J is TRBJ1-1 and V is TRBV12-3 or TRBV12-4; D is ambiguous. This CDR3 has 13 residues. V was pared by 2 bases and J by 8 bases, with 12 bases between. CDR3 DNA: TGTGCCAGCAGTTTAAGCGCCGCATTAGAAGCTTTCTTT. Translation: CASSLSAALEAFF.

This clonotype has just a few counts. The chain couples TRBV7-2 to TRBJ2-7; TRBD1 is a possible D gene (5 bases). V was clipped by 3 bases and J by 0 bases, with 12 bases between them. The germline gives CDR1 SGHTA, CDR2 FQGNSA. CDR3 length equals 15 residues. CDR3 loop: CASSLGDSSSYEQYF. The CDR3 DNA follows: TGTGCCAGCAGCTTGGGTGACAGCTCCTCCTACGAGCAGTACTTC.

This clonotype was detected only a few times. The J gene is TRBJ1-5, the V gene TRBV6-1; TRBD1 might be the D (6 bases). CDR3 length equals 17 residues. Trimming pared 10 bases from V and 0 bases from J, leaving 22 bases between. Germline CDR1 MNHNS, CDR2 SASEGT. The chain's CDR3 is CATAVGARDYSNQPQHF. Here the CDR3 DNA reads TGTGCCACCGCAGTGGGGGCGCGAGATTATAGCAATCAGCCCCAGCATTTT.

The gene calls are TRBV5-1 and TRBJ1-1, with D possibly matching TRBD1 (6 bases). Trimming left V 2 bases short and J 3 bases short, with 11 bases between. Germline V lookup: CDR1 SGHRS, CDR2 YFSETQ. CDR3 size: 14 residues. Here the CDR3 DNA reads TGCGCCAGCAGCTTCATACCAGGGGACACTGAAGCTTTCTTT. It codes for CASSFIPGDTEAFF.

This clonotype was recorded many times. The chain couples TRBV20-1 to TRBJ1-4; D is uncertain. CDR1 is DFQATT, CDR2 SNEGSKA, per germline (reference sequence). This CDR3 comprises 16 residues. V was shortened by 0 bases and J by 3 bases, with 14 bases between the two germline ends. The CDR3 region is CSARDPISRANEKLFF. DNA for the CDR3: TGCAGTGCTAGAGACCCAATATCTAGGGCTAATGAAAAACTGTTTTTT.

This clonotype has only a few counts. V and J are TRBV13 and TRBJ1-6; D gene ambiguous. The CDR3 is 15 amino acids. Germline loops: CDR1 PRHDT, CDR2 FYEKMQ (reference sequence). Trimming cost V 5 bases and J 14 bases, with 22 bases left between them. CDR3 protein: CASSPLPPLRKSLHF. The CDR3 DNA sequence: TGTGCCAGCAGCCCCCTTCCCCCACTGAGAAAATCCCTCCACTTT. The full variable domain, completed using reference TRBV13 and TRBJ1-6, is AAGVIQSPRHLIKEKRETATLKCYPIPRHDTVYWYQQGPGQDPQFLISFYEKMQSDKGSIPDRFSAQQFSDYHSELNMSSLELGDSALYFCASSPLPPLRKSLHFGNGTRLTVT.

The count of this clonotype is one. The gene calls are TRBV6-6 and TRBJ2-5, with D unclear. The J call is doubtful: the DNA matches TRBJ2-7 better. This CDR3 region has 12 residues. In germline, CDR1 is MNHNY, CDR2 SVGAGI (reference sequence). The CDR3 loop reads CASSALSYEQYF. The CDR3 DNA follows: TGTGCCAGCAGCGCCCTCTCCTACGAGCAGTACTTC.

V is TRBV7-9 and J is TRBJ2-2, with D tentatively TRBD2 (6 bases). With 4 bases removed from V and 2 bases from J, the gap between germline ends came to 11 bases. In germline, CDR1 is SEHNR, CDR2 FQNEAQ (reference sequence). The CDR3 is 15 residues long. CDR3 DNA: TGTGCCAGCAGCTCCCCCGGGACTAACACCGGGGAGCTGTTTTTT. Translation: CASSSPGTNTGELFF. Complete variable domain (other parts from reference TRBV7-9 and TRBJ2-2): DTGVSQNPRHKITKRGQNVTFRCDPISEHNRLYWYRQTLGQGPEFLTYFQNEAQLEKSRLLSDRFSAERPKGSFSTLEIQRTEQGDSAMYLCASSSPGTNTGELFFGEGSRLTVL.

The chain is built from TRBV5-1 and TRBJ2-1, with 9 bases identical to TRBD1. The J segment lost 3 bases and the V segment lost 4 bases, leaving 8 bases of the junction unmatched. Germline loops: CDR1 SGHRS, CDR2 YFSETQ. This CDR3 has 16 residues. The CDR3 here is CASSLPGTGIYNEQFF. CDR3 in DNA: TGCGCCAGCAGCCTCCCCGGGACAGGGATCTACAATGAGCAGTTCTTC.

This clonotype has just a few counts. The chain joins TRBV20-1 to TRBJ1-2, with D perhaps TRBD1 (5 bases). Trimming took 5 bases from V and 6 from J, leaving 10 bases between them. The length of the CDR3 is 11 residues. Germline lookup yields CDR1 DFQATT and CDR2 SNEGSKA (reference sequence). The DNA for the CDR3 is TGCAGTGCTCCCGCGGGGGATGGCTACACCTTC. Amino acid sequence: CSAPAGDGYTF.

Remarks on this clonotype: Compared with germline, one end of the junction differs, possibly owing to a read error. The rearrangement links TRBV7-9 to TRBJ1-2; TRBD1 matches at 7 bases. Germline CDR1 is SEHNR and CDR2 is FQNEAQ (reference sequence). The CDR3 sequence is 14 residues long. The CDR3 bases are TGTGCCAGCAGCTTACAGGGGGTTAACTATGGCTGCACCTTC. Residues: CASSLQGVNYGCTF. Looking up the rest from reference TRBV7-9 and TRBJ1-2 gives the full variable domain: DTGVSQNPRHKITKRGQNVTFRCDPISEHNRLYWYRQTLGQGPEFLTYFQNEAQLEKSRLLSDRFSAERPKGSFSTLEIQRTEQGDSAMYLCASSLQGVNYGCTFGSGTRLTVV.

This clonotype was observed a few times. The chain couples TRBV24-1 to TRBJ2-5, with D tentatively TRBD2 (5 bases). The CDR3 is 14 amino acids. The V gene's germline CDR1 is KGHDR and CDR2 SFDVKD. V lost 5 bases and J 4 bases, leaving 13 bases between the germline ends. CDR3 DNA sequence: TGTGCCACCAGTGCGGGGATCGCAACAGAGACCCAGTACTTC. It codes for CATSAGIATETQYF.

The table lists this clonotype with a few counts. This rearrangement joins TRBV7-3 to TRBJ2-1; TRBD2 aligns across 13 bases. The CDR3 length is 15 residues. Germline loops: CDR1 SGHTA, CDR2 FQGTGA. The trim removed 6 bases at V and 4 bases at J, leaving 3 bases unmatched. CDR3 DNA sequence: TGTGCCAGCAGGGCGGGACTAGCGGGGTACAATGAGCAGTTCTTC. This encodes CASRAGLAGYNEQFF.